This T cell receptor beta chain originates from a study of shared clonotypes between healthy human individuals. A remark on this clone: The antigen is not known.

The study's findings and limits: As a rule, naive subsets had a larger estimated richness than memory subsets.

For sorted subsets, roughly 200 ng DNA per replicate equaled approximately 30,000 T cell genomes. Generated by immunoSEQ multiplex PCR, the TCRdb table keeps only in-frame clones and is missing some. The table includes just over 2,000,000 clones, just under 95% detected once. The germline gives CDR1 SNHLY, CDR2 FYNNEI. V was clipped by 6 bases and J by 4 bases; unmatched bases: 11. This CDR3 region has 15 residues. Selected positively for CCR7 and CD45RO-negative, naive CD8 cells excluded terminally differentiated effector memory CD45RA+ cells. HIV-negative, healthy adults without recent acute infections or vaccinations were the donors.

The V call is TRBV2, the J call TRBJ2-5; 7 positions agree with TRBD2. The sequencing input was naive CD8+ T cells sorted from blood. This sequence originates from a man aged 18 to 29 in good health. CDR3 sequence reads: CASSSTRTSRETQYF. CDR3 nucleotides: TGTGCCAGCAGCAGTACGAGGACTAGTCGAGAGACCCAGTACTTC.